Below are 28 T cell receptor beta chains sequenced from a single sample in a study of regulatory T cells in long-lasting Graves disease. Building the TCR beta libraries relied on iRepertoire HTBI primers, and CDR3 regions underwent Arm-PCR. TCRdb processed the multiplex PCR reads anew with MiXCR; each CDR3 protein has one entry. The table lists under 400,000 distinct CDR3 sequences, about a sixth of them singletons, with roughly 30% in the top ten. The time point is: newly diagnosed GD, antithyroid drugs for less than 3 months. The TCR library was prepared using RNA isolated from PBMCs. The sample was also linked to a second study, of T cells in Graves' hyperthyroidism and ophthalmopathy.

The sample was peripheral blood mononuclear cells (PBMCs), taken at new diagnosis, from a patient treated with antithyroid drugs. These receptors all come from a man aged 40-50 years with Graves disease.

The V gene is TRBV24-1, the J gene TRBJ2-1; D possibly corresponds to TRBD1 (6 bases). V lost 2 bases, J lost 9 bases, and 13 bases lay in between. This CDR3 contains 14 residues. From germline, CDR1 is KGHDR and CDR2 SFDVKD. Here the CDR3 DNA reads TGTGCCACCAGTGATTCCTTCCGGGACACTGAGCAGTTCTTC. Translating it yields CATSDSFRDTEQFF.

Many counts were recorded for this clonotype. The genes are TRBV6-1 and TRBJ2-2; D gene uncertain. Per germline, CDR1 MNHNS and CDR2 SASEGT. The CDR3 extends over 14 amino acids. Trimming took 0 bases from V and 4 from J, leaving 6 bases between them. The CDR3 loop reads CASSEAGFTGELFF. The DNA for the CDR3 is TGTGCCAGCAGTGAAGCAGGGTTCACCGGGGAGCTGTTTTTT.

Ten or more counts support this clonotype. The rearrangement joins TRBV28 to TRBJ2-3; TRBD1 might be the D (6 bases). CDR1 and CDR2 from the germline V gene are MDHEN and SYDVKM. Trimming removed 1 base from V and 5 bases from J, with 16 bases in between. The CDR3 spans 16 residues. The CDR3 loop reads CASSLSGRGWGDTQYF. CDR3 nucleotide sequence: TGTGCCAGCAGTTTATCGGGTAGGGGGTGGGGAGATACGCAGTATTTT.

This clonotype occurred many times. The genes are TRBV6-1 and TRBJ1-1; D uncertain. The CDR3 runs to 12 residues. From germline, CDR1 is MNHNS and CDR2 SASEGT. The V and J ends lost 5 bases and 8 bases respectively, with 12 bases between them. The CDR3 DNA is TGTGCCAGCAGTCCCCCCCAGCTAGAAGCTTTCTTT. Protein product: CASSPPQLEAFF.

This clonotype showed up many times. This chain uses TRBV4-1 with TRBJ2-1; 8 nucleotides align to TRBD2. With V trimmed by 1 base and J by 3 bases, 8 bases remained unmatched. Germline V CDR1 and CDR2: MGHRA, YSYEKL. This CDR3 is 17 amino acids long. CDR3 sequence reads: CASSQGSSGGGYNEQFF. The CDR3 DNA reads as TGCGCCAGCAGCCAAGGATCGAGCGGGGGAGGCTACAATGAGCAGTTCTTC.

The chain has TRBV5-1 and TRBJ2-1, with D maybe TRBD1 (5 bases). The CDR3 is 16 residues long. Germline V gene sequence: CDR1 SGHRS, CDR2 YFSETQ. The V and J ends lost 4 bases and 6 bases respectively, with 20 bases between them. The CDR3, as DNA: TGCGCCAGCAGCCCGCTCGCGGCAGGGCCCCTCAATGAGCAGTTCTTC. The encoded protein is CASSPLAAGPLNEQFF.

This clonotype came up many times. In nucleotides, the CDR3 is TGTGCCAGCAATTCGCAGGGGGCTTTCTATGAGCAGTTCTTC. This translates into CASNSQGAFYEQFF. The chain has TRBV2 and TRBJ2-1; 8 nucleotides agree with TRBD1. V was pared by 7 bases and J by 8 bases, with 10 bases of the junction left unmatched. This CDR3 region has 14 residues. Germline V gene lookup returns CDR1 SNHLY and CDR2 FYNNEI.

This clonotype was found many times. The rearrangement joins TRBV10-3 to TRBJ2-1; D may correspond to TRBD1 or TRBD2 (7 bases each). The V gene's germline CDR1 is ENHRY and CDR2 SYGVKD. V lost 4 bases to trimming and J lost 8 bases, with 12 bases between them. This CDR3 contains 13 residues. Written as DNA, the CDR3 is TGTGCCATCAGTGGACAGGGAGGGGATGAGCAGTTCTTC. This encodes CAISGQGGDEQFF.

This clonotype was detected ten times or more. The chain joins TRBV12-3 or TRBV12-4 to TRBJ2-1; 12 positions agree with TRBD2. This CDR3 has 15 amino acids. The V segment lost 5 bases and the J segment 1 base; nucleotides outside the gene matches: 0. The CDR3 DNA reads as TGTGCCAGCAGTGGACTAGCGGGGTCCTACAATGAGCAGTTCTTC. Its protein is CASSGLAGSYNEQFF.

The genes are TRBV18 and TRBJ2-5; TRBD1 matches at 10 bases. With 5 bases clipped from V and 4 bases from J, the junction kept 10 bases outside the gene matches. The germline V gene has CDR1 KGHSH and CDR2 LQKENI. This CDR3 contains 16 residues. CDR3 residues: CASSTTGTGVRETQYF. CDR3 sequence (DNA): TGTGCCAGCTCAACGACCGGGACAGGGGTGCGAGAGACCCAGTACTTC.

As regards this clonotype: The junction differs from germline at one of its ends, possibly a read error. The rearrangement uses TRBV11-3 and TRBJ2-7, with D possibly being TRBD1 (6 bases). The germline V gene has CDR1 SGHNT and CDR2 YENEEA. The CDR3 is made up of 12 amino acids. CDR3 bases: TGTGCCAGTAGCTTACAGGGCTACGAGCAGCACTTC. Residues: CASSLQGYEQHF.

At least ten counts were recorded for this clonotype. The V and J genes are TRBV3-1 and TRBJ2-2, with 7 positions matching TRBD2. V trimming: 0 bases; J trimming: 7 bases; junction bases outside the gene matches: 5. This CDR3 comprises 15 residues. Germline CDR1 is LGHDT and CDR2 is YNNKEL (reference sequence). In nucleotides, the CDR3 is TGTGCCAGCAGCCAAGATCCAGCGGGGAACGGGGAGCTGTTTTTT. Protein: CASSQDPAGNGELFF.

This clonotype was seen many times. This chain joins TRBV11-1 and TRBJ1-1; D perhaps matches TRBD1 (5 bases). Germline V gives CDR1 SGHAT, CDR2 FQDESV (reference sequence). The CDR3 contains 18 residues. The V and J ends lost 3 bases and 1 base respectively, with 21 bases between them. The CDR3 is CASSFQFDRGGSNTEAFF. The DNA of the CDR3 is TGTGCCAGCAGCTTCCAGTTTGACCGGGGGGGGTCGAACACTGAAGCTTTCTTT.

This clonotype was seen repeatedly, ten times or more. The chain combines TRBV5-1 with TRBJ2-7, with 10 positions matching TRBD1. CDR1 is SGHRS, CDR2 YFSETQ, per germline. The CDR3 is made up of 14 amino acids. The V segment lost 5 bases and the J segment 6 bases; nucleotides outside the gene matches: 8. Here the CDR3 DNA reads TGCGCCAGCAGTCAAACCGGGACAGGGGTCGAGCAGTACTTC. Translated, it gives CASSQTGTGVEQYF.

This clonotype was detected a few times. The junction does not match germline at one end; this may be a read error. The genes are TRBV7-9 and TRBJ1-5; perhaps TRBD1 as D (6 bases). The CDR3 totals 12 residues. Germline CDR1 SEHNR, CDR2 FQNEAQ (reference sequence). CDR3 sequence: CASSLSPGTISF. As DNA, the CDR3 is TGTGCCAGCAGCTTAAGCCCGGGGACAATTAGTTTT.

In regard to this clonotype: At one end, the junction sequence differs from germline, possibly due to a read error. The rearrangement uses TRBV7-2 and TRBJ1-1; no clear D gene. The CDR3 length is 16 residues. Germline CDR1 reads SGHTA; CDR2 reads FQGNSA. The CDR3 spells CASSSFAGQLNTEAFF. DNA of the CDR3: TGTGCCAGCAGCTCATTCGCCGGGCAGTTGAACACTGAAGCATTCTTT.

The chain combines TRBV9 with TRBJ2-5; 9 bases are shared with TRBD2. The CDR3 extends over 18 amino acids. V trimming: 6 bases; J trimming: 1 base; junction bases outside the gene matches: 16. CDR1 and CDR2 from the germline V gene are SGDLS and YYNGEE. The CDR3 nucleotides read TGTGCCAGCAAAATTCGGGGGATAGCGGGGGAGTTCCAAGAGACCCAGTACTTC. It encodes CASKIRGIAGEFQETQYF.

The genes are TRBV6-1 and TRBJ2-2; 10 nucleotides match TRBD1. The CDR3 loop spans 14 amino acids. Losses at the gene ends were 7 bases for V and 5 bases for J; bases not matched to a gene: 4. Germline V gives CDR1 MNHNS, CDR2 SASEGT. In nucleotides, the CDR3 is TGTGCCAGCAAGACAGGGGGCTGGACCGGGGAGCTGTTTTTT. It specifies CASKTGGWTGELFF.

The chain carries TRBV3-1 and TRBJ2-4; D might be TRBD2 (6 bases). The J call is doubtful: the DNA matches TRBJ2-1 better. CDR1 and CDR2 (germline): LGHDT, YNNKEL (reference sequence). The CDR3 covers 12 residues. The CDR3 nucleotides read TGTGCCAGCAGCCAAGGATCGCGGGGGCAGTTCTTC. Its translation: CASSQGSRGQFF.

This clonotype was counted at least ten times. This sequence joins TRBV7-9 and TRBJ1-5; D is unresolved. CDR3 length: 14 amino acids. Germline V CDR1 and CDR2: SEHNR, FQNEAQ (reference sequence). The V end was cut by 3 bases, the J end by 9 bases, with 15 bases between. CDR3 residues: CASSLASGRTPQHF. CDR3 coding DNA: TGTGCCAGCAGCTTGGCCTCGGGTCGGACGCCCCAGCATTTT. The whole variable domain, remainder taken from reference TRBV7-9 and TRBJ1-5, is DTGVSQNPRHKITKRGQNVTFRCDPISEHNRLYWYRQTLGQGPEFLTYFQNEAQLEKSRLLSDRFSAERPKGSFSTLEIQRTEQGDSAMYLCASSLASGRTPQHFGDGTRLSIL.

This clonotype was counted many times. V gene TRBV7-9 combines with J gene TRBJ1-5; D possibly corresponds to TRBD1 (6 bases). The length of the CDR3 is 16 residues. CDR1 is SEHNR, CDR2 FQNEAQ, per germline (reference sequence). Trimming took 5 bases from V and 6 from J, leaving 20 bases between them. DNA for the CDR3: TGTGCCAGCAGCCGGGGTACAGGGAACGTAGCTCAGCCCCAGCATTTT. Amino acid sequence: CASSRGTGNVAQPQHF.

This clonotype was detected many times. The chain has TRBV12-3 or TRBV12-4 and TRBJ2-1; the match to TRBD2 covers 14 bases. The ends lost 6 bases at V and 5 bases at J; junction bases unmatched: 15. CDR3 length: 19 amino acids. CDR3 DNA sequence: TGTGCCAGCAGCATGACTAGCGGGGGGGCCTTAATCCCCCACAATGAGCAGTTCTTC. Encoded protein: CASSMTSGGALIPHNEQFF.

This clonotype was counted at least ten times. The rearrangement joins TRBV12-3 or TRBV12-4 to TRBJ2-2; TRBD1 matches at 7 bases. J was trimmed by 5 bases and V by 5 bases; bases with no gene match: 2. This CDR3 has 13 amino acids. CDR3 sequence: CASSRQGTGELFF. The CDR3 DNA is TGTGCCAGCAGTCGACAGGGAACCGGGGAGCTGTTTTTT.

V is TRBV7-2 and J is TRBJ2-7; 8 positions agree with TRBD2. Germline loops: CDR1 SGHTA, CDR2 FQGNSA. V shed 0 bases, J shed 3 bases, and the junction held 4 bases outside the gene matches. The CDR3 runs to 15 residues. Here the CDR3 DNA reads TGTACCAGCAGCTTAGCGACTAGCGAAGTCTACGAGCAGTACTTC. It codes for CTSSLATSEVYEQYF.

The table lists this clonotype with many counts. V gene TRBV29-1 combines with J gene TRBJ1-2; D is uncertain. The CDR3 consists of 11 residues. The germline V gene encodes CDR1 SQVTM and CDR2 ANQGSEA. Trimming removed 7 bases at V and 4 bases at J, with 10 bases between. CDR3 residues: CSANPGYGYTF. In DNA, the CDR3 is TGCAGCGCAAACCCTGGCTATGGCTACACCTTC.

In this sample, this clonotype turned up many times. The chain is built from TRBV20-1 and TRBJ2-5; 9 bases are shared with TRBD1. Germline loops: CDR1 DFQATT, CDR2 SNEGSKA (reference sequence). V shed 7 bases and J 4 bases; nucleotides not matched to a gene: 10. The CDR3 contains 14 residues. CDR3 loop: CSVTPGTGIETQYF. The CDR3 DNA follows: TGCAGTGTGACGCCCGGGACAGGGATAGAGACCCAGTACTTC.

In its sample, this clonotype was seen a few times. The junction and the germline gene differ at one end; a read error may be behind it. This sequence joins TRBV2 and TRBJ1-5, with D hard to call. Germline CDR1 is SNHLY and CDR2 is FYNNEI. The CDR3 contains 13 residues. The CDR3 DNA is TGTGCCAGCAGCTGGGATGTCAATCAGTCCCAGCATTTT. Protein: CASSWDVNQSQHF.

The chain employs TRBV20-1 and TRBJ1-2, with D unclear. This CDR3 has 14 amino acids. Germline V gene lookup returns CDR1 DFQATT and CDR2 SNEGSKA (reference sequence). The V and J ends lost 1 base and 6 bases respectively, with 15 bases between them. CDR3 in amino acids: CSARGWGNDDGYTF. The CDR3 DNA follows: TGCAGTGCTAGAGGGTGGGGTAATGATGATGGCTACACCTTC.